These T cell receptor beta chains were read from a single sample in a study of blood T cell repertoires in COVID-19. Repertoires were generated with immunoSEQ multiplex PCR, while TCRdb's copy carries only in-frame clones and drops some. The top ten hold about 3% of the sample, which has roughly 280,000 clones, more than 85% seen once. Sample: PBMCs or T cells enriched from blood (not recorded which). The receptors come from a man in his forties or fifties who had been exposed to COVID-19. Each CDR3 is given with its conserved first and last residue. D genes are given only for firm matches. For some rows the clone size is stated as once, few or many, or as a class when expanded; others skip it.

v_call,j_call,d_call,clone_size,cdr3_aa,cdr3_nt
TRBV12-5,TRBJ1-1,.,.,CASGPEAFF,TGTGCTAGTGGCCCGGAAGCTTTCTTT
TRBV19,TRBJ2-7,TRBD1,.,CASSMTGVEQYF,TGTGCCAGTAGTATGACAGGGGTCGAGCAGTACTTC
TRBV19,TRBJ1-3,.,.,CASSIVVSGNTIYF,TGTGCCAGTAGTATAGTCGTTTCTGGAAACACCATATATTTT
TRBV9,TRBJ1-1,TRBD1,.,CASSVNRGQGEAFF,TGTGCCAGCAGCGTTAACAGGGGGCAAGGTGAAGCTTTCTTT
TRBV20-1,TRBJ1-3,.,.,CSASGAGNPSGNTIYF,TGCAGTGCTAGTGGGGCGGGGAACCCATCTGGAAACACCATATATTTT
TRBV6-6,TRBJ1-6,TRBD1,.,CASSGGQGDDSPLHF,TGTGCCAGCAGTGGAGGACAGGGTGACGATTCACCCCTCCACTTT
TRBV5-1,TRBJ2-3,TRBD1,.,CASSSTPGQGDTQYF,TGCGCCAGCAGCTCCACCCCGGGACAGGGCGATACGCAGTATTTT
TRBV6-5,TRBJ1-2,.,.,CASRRTEINYGYTF,TGTGCCAGCAGAAGGACAGAAATTAACTATGGCTACACCTTC
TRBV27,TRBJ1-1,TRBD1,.,CASRADRGGEAFF,TGTGCCAGCAGGGCTGACAGGGGTGGTGAAGCTTTCTTT
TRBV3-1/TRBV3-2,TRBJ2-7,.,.,CASSQDFPAYEQYF,TGTGCCAGCAGCCAAGATTTCCCGGCCTACGAGCAGTACTTC
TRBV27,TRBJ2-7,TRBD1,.,CASSSTGTGPYEQYF,TGTGCCAGCAGTTCCACCGGGACAGGGCCCTACGAGCAGTACTTC
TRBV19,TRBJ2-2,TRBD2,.,CASKLAGVDGELFF,TGTGCCAGCAAGCTAGCGGGAGTTGACGGGGAGCTGTTTTTT
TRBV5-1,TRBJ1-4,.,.,CASSKDSSNEKLFF,TGCGCCAGCAGCAAGGACAGCTCAAATGAAAAACTGTTTTTT
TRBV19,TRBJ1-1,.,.,CASSRTATEAFF,TGTGCCAGTAGTAGGACAGCCACTGAAGCTTTCTTT
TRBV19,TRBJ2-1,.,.,CASGSDKDEQFF,TGTGCCAGTGGGAGCGATAAGGATGAGCAGTTCTTC
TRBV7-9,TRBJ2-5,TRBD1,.,CASSLVAGGGTETQYF,TGTGCCAGCAGCTTAGTCGCAGGGGGTGGTACGGAGACCCAGTACTTC
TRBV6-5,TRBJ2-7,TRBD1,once,CASSRGQGDYEQYF,TGTGCCAGCAGCAGGGGACAGGGTGACTACGAGCAGTACTTC
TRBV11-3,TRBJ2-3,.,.,CASSRQGGRRDTQYF,TGTGCCAGCAGCCGCCAGGGCGGCCGGAGAGATACGCAGTATTTT
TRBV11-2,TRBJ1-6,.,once,CASSQNRANSPLHF,TGTGCCAGCAGCCAAAACAGGGCGAATTCACCCCTCCACTTT
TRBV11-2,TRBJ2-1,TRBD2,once,CASSFGLAGINEQFF,TGTGCCAGCAGCTTCGGACTAGCGGGAATAAATGAGCAGTTCTTC
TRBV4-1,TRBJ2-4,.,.,CASSQQSSGLLAKNIQYF,TGCGCCAGCAGCCAGCAGTCGTCCGGGTTGCTAGCCAAAAACATTCAGTACTTC
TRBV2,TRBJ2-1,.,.,CASSVRQGSAPEQFF,TGTGCCAGCAGTGTGCGGCAGGGATCGGCCCCTGAGCAGTTCTTC
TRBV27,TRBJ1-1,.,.,CASSLSGFSGTEAFF,TGTGCCAGCAGTTTATCCGGGTTTTCGGGCACTGAAGCTTTCTTT
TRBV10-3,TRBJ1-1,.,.,CAISPGGGSLRTEAFF,TGTGCCATCAGCCCCGGTGGAGGCAGTCTAAGGACTGAAGCTTTCTTT
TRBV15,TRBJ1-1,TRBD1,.,CATSSIPTGVKTEAFF,TGTGCCACCAGCAGTATACCAACAGGGGTCAAAACTGAAGCTTTCTTT
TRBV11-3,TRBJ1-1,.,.,CASSLEAAFF,TGTGCCAGCAGCTTAGAAGCCGCTTTCTTT
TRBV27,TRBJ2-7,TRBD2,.,CASSFTGGPVSYEQYF,TGTGCCAGCAGTTTCACGGGAGGGCCAGTCTCCTACGAGCAGTACTTC
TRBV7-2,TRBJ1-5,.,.,CASSLVQNQPQHF,TGTGCCAGCAGCTTAGTTCAGAATCAGCCCCAGCATTTT
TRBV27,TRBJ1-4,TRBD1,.,CASSSRQGSEKLFF,TGTGCCAGCAGTTCGAGACAGGGAAGTGAAAAACTGTTTTTT
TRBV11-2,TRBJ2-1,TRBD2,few,CASTRSGRDNEQFF,TGTGCCAGCACCCGTAGCGGGAGGGACAATGAGCAGTTCTTC
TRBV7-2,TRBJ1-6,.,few,CASGLRVPLNDSPLHF,TGTGCCAGCGGGCTGCGGGTTCCCCTTAATGATTCACCCCTCCACTTT
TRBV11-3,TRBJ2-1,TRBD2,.,CASRVAGNNEQFF,TGTGCCAGCAGGGTAGCGGGAAACAATGAGCAGTTCTTC
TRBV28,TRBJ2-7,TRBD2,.,CASSVGGALGEQYF,TGTGCCAGCAGCGTGGGAGGGGCACTGGGTGAGCAGTACTTC
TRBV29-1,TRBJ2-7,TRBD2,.,CSVETGGRSYEQYF,TGCAGCGTTGAAACTGGCGGGAGGTCCTACGAGCAGTACTTC
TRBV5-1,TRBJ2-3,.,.,CASSLATSTDTQYF,TGCGCCAGCAGCTTGGCAACTAGCACAGATACGCAGTATTTT
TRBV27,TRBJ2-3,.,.,CASRGLTTDTQYF,TGTGCCAGCAGGGGACTTACCACAGATACGCAGTATTTT
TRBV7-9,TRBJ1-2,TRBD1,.,CASSSRLRQGIGGYTF,TGTGCCAGCAGCTCTCGATTAAGACAGGGCATCGGCGGCTACACCTTC
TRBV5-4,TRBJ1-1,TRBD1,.,CASSSPLGQLNTEAFF,TGTGCCAGCAGCTCCCCCCTGGGACAGCTGAACACTGAAGCTTTCTTT
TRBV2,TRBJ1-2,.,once,CASSPRAATRDYGYTF,TGTGCCAGCAGCCCCAGAGCGGCGACTAGGGACTATGGCTACACCTTC
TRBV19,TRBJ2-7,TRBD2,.,CASSRTSTTYEQYF,TGTGCCAGTAGTCGGACTAGTACTACCTACGAGCAGTACTTC
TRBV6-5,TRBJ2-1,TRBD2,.,CASSPGTRGNEQFF,TGTGCCAGCAGTCCCGGGACTAGGGGGAATGAGCAGTTCTTC
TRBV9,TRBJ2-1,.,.,CASSVGVSGGYNEQFF,TGTGCCAGCAGCGTAGGAGTTAGCGGAGGGTACAATGAGCAGTTCTTC
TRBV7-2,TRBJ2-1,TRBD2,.,CASSLGLAGGLFF,TGTGCCAGCAGCCTTGGACTAGCGGGAGGGTTGTTCTTC
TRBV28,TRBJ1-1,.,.,CASSPERAQDF,TGTGCCAGCAGTCCGGAGAGGGCTCAGGACTTT
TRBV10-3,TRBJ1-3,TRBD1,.,CAIRTDRVSGNTIYF,TGTGCCATCAGGACCGACAGGGTATCCGGAAACACCATATATTTT
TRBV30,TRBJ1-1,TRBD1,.,CAWSEQGPTEAFF,TGTGCCTGGAGTGAACAGGGGCCCACTGAAGCTTTCTTT
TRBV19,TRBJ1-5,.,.,CASSIDGEAGQPQHF,TGTGCCAGTAGTATAGACGGGGAAGCAGGACAGCCCCAGCATTTT
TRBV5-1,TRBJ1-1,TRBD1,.,CASRRTGGEAFF,TGCGCCAGCAGACGGACAGGGGGTGAAGCTTTCTTT
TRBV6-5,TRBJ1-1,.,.,CASSYQGLNTEAFF,TGTGCCAGCAGTTACCAGGGGTTGAACACTGAAGCTTTCTTT
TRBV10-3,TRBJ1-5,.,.,CAISTGTKDQPQHF,TGTGCCATCAGCACCGGGACAAAGGATCAGCCCCAGCATTTT
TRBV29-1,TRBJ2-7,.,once,CSVELRSGLTYEQYF,TGCAGCGTGGAGCTCCGTAGCGGTTTAACATATGAGCAGTACTTC
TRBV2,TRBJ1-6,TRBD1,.,CASSSTGDGDSPLHF,TGTGCCAGCAGTTCGACAGGGGACGGGGATTCACCCCTCCACTTT
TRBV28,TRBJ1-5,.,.,CASSWSQPQHF,TGTGCCAGCAGTTGGAGTCAGCCCCAGCATTTT
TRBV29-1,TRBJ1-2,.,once,CSVGLFEGYTF,TGCAGCGTTGGGCTTTTTGAAGGCTACACCTTC
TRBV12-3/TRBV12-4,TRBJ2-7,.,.,CASSPSGYGQYF,TGTGCCAGCAGCCCCTCCGGGTATGGGCAGTACTTC
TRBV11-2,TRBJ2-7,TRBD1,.,CASSLEWSDRYHEQYF,TGTGCCAGCAGCTTAGAATGGTCGGACAGGTACCACGAGCAGTACTTC
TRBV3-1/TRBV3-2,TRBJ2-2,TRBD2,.,CASSHQREGPTGELFF,TGTGCCAGCAGCCATCAGCGGGAGGGCCCCACCGGGGAGCTGTTTTTT
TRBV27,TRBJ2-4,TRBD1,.,CASSFPDRVSALAKNIQYF,TGTGCCAGCAGTTTTCCTGACAGGGTCTCGGCTTTAGCCAAAAACATTCAGTACTTC
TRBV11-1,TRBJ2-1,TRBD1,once,CASSYRTGGNEQFF,TGTGCCAGCAGCTACAGGACAGGGGGTAATGAGCAGTTCTTC
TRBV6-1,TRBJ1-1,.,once,CASSESGRGEAFF,TGTGCCAGCAGTGAATCTGGCAGGGGTGAAGCTTTCTTT